Below are 23 T cell receptor beta chains sequenced from a single sample in a study of vaccination effects on CD4 cells after COVID-19. For these receptors, no antigen is known. Sequencing was performed with immunoSEQ multiplex PCR; in TCRdb, only in-frame clones are kept and a portion is missing. This table has some 28,000 clones, more than 55% appearing once. Culture proceeded for about ten days, and CD4+ T cells were then isolated. The specimen was CD4+ T cells from PBMCs cultured without peptide, collected before COVID-19 vaccination. These receptors were taken from a human donor who received a COVID-19 vaccine.

V and J are TRBV21-1 and TRBJ2-1. TRBV21-1 is designated a pseudogene. The CDR3 covers 15 residues. CDR3 amino acids: CASSKWCKGRDEQFF. The CDR3 DNA follows: TGTGCCAGCAGCAAATGGTGCAAGGGAAGGGATGAGCAGTTCTTC.

This chain uses TRBV4-1 with TRBJ2-1, with 8 bases matching TRBD2. Germline assignment: CDR1 MGHRA and CDR2 YSYEKL. With V trimmed by 1 base and J by 7 bases, 6 bases remained unmatched. This CDR3 region has 15 residues. The CDR3 loop reads CASSQGSGSMNEQFF. In DNA form, the CDR3 reads TGCGCCAGCAGCCAAGGAAGCGGGAGTATGAATGAGCAGTTCTTC.

This clone was observed a handful of times. V usage is TRBV18 and J usage is TRBJ1-5; tentatively, D is TRBD1 (6 bases). The CDR3 runs 14 residues. The V and J ends lost 3 bases and 6 bases respectively, with 12 bases between them. The germline V gene encodes CDR1 KGHSH and CDR2 LQKENI. The CDR3 bases are TGTGCCAGCTCACCCCTGAAGGGGGGTCAGCCCCAGCATTTT. Translating it yields CASSPLKGGQPQHF.

This sequence joins TRBV18 and TRBJ1-1; the match to TRBD1 covers 8 bases. CDR1 KGHSH and CDR2 LQKENI come from the germline V gene. The junction had 5 bases not matched to a gene; V was cut back by 2 bases and J by 0 bases. The CDR3 contains 16 residues. CDR3 residues: CASSPDRGRMNTEAFF. DNA of the CDR3: TGTGCCAGCTCACCAGACAGGGGAAGGATGAACACTGAAGCTTTCTTT.

This rearrangement joins TRBV19 to TRBJ2-1; 8 positions match TRBD2. V lost 6 bases, J lost 10 bases, and 14 bases stayed unmatched. This CDR3 has 15 amino acids. CDR1 is LNHDA, CDR2 SQIVND, per germline (reference sequence). The CDR3 spells CASSGSGGLWGEQFF. In DNA form, the CDR3 reads TGTGCCAGTAGCGGCAGCGGGGGCCTATGGGGGGAGCAGTTCTTC.

This clone was seen only once. This CDR3 reads CASSMVGASGGVDTQYF. CDR3 bases: TGTGCCAGTAGTATGGTTGGGGCTAGCGGGGGCGTAGATACGCAGTATTTT. J is TRBJ2-3 and V is TRBV19, with 10 bases that match TRBD2. The CDR3 totals 17 residues. CDR1 is LNHDA and CDR2 is SQIVND in the germline V gene (reference sequence). V was pared by 3 bases and J by 5 bases, with 11 bases of the junction left unmatched.

The chain combines TRBV7-8 with TRBJ2-1; D gene ambiguous. The V end was cut by 1 base, the J end by 9 bases, with 19 bases between. Per germline, CDR1 SGHVS and CDR2 FQNEAQ. This CDR3 is built from 16 residues. The CDR3 DNA reads as TGTGCCAGCAGCTTAGACCTAGGGCCAACGGCAGGTGAGCAGTTCTTC. This gives the protein CASSLDLGPTAGEQFF.

In this sample, this clone is medium-sized. CDR3 nucleotide sequence: TGTGCCAGTAGTATGGGGATTGCGCGGGATTTTGTTCGTGGAGGTGAGCAGTTCTTC. It specifies CASSMGIARDFVRGGEQFF. This sequence joins TRBV19 and TRBJ2-1; the D gene is possibly TRBD2 (6 bases). V dropped 3 bases and J dropped 9 bases, with 30 bases sitting between them. The CDR3 consists of 19 residues. The V gene's germline CDR1 is LNHDA and CDR2 SQIVND (reference sequence).

V and J are TRBV2 and TRBJ1-3; D gene unclear. The CDR3 is 15 residues long. Germline V gives CDR1 SNHLY, CDR2 FYNNEI. V gave up 10 bases and J gave up 0 bases, with 16 bases separating them. CDR3 nucleotide sequence: TGTGCCACCTCTTTTGACGCACGCTCTGGAAACACCATATATTTT. It yields the protein CATSFDARSGNTIYF.

This chain connects TRBV5-1 to TRBJ1-5; weak D call: TRBD1 (6 bases). Germline CDR1 is SGHRS and CDR2 is YFSETQ. Trimming took 4 bases from V and 2 from J, leaving 10 bases between them. The CDR3 contains 14 residues. The CDR3 DNA is TGCGCCAGCAGCCCTGCAGGGGGCAATCAGCCCCAGCATTTT. Translation gives CASSPAGGNQPQHF.

The rearrangement joins TRBV6-5 to TRBJ1-5; D is undetermined. CDR3 length equals 15 residues. Trimming pared 5 bases from V and 0 bases from J, leaving 11 bases between. Germline CDR1 reads MNHEY; CDR2 reads SVGAGI. CDR3 nucleotides: TGTGCCAGCAGTCCCAGACCTACTAGCAATCAGCCCCAGCATTTT. Translated: CASSPRPTSNQPQHF.

The chain links TRBV6-5 to TRBJ2-7, with a tentative D call TRBD2 (6 bases). Germline V gene lookup returns CDR1 MNHEY and CDR2 SVGAGI. The CDR3 consists of 15 residues. Trimming took off 3 bases at V and 2 bases at J, with 14 bases between the two ends. This CDR3 is CASSYEGSGTYEQYF. Here the CDR3 DNA reads TGTGCCAGCAGTTATGAGGGTAGCGGAACCTACGAGCAGTACTTC.

This clone has more than one count but fewer than ten. This sequence joins TRBV6-4 and TRBJ2-6; D possibly uses TRBD1 or TRBD2 (6 bases each). CDR1 MRHNA and CDR2 SNTAGT come from the germline V gene. The CDR3 is 16 residues long. The V and J ends lost 3 bases and 0 bases respectively, with 9 bases between them. For the CDR3, the DNA is TGTGCCAGCAGTGAACAGGGAGGCTCTGGGGCCAACGTCCTGACTTTC. This translates into CASSEQGGSGANVLTF.

This CDR3 reads CASRGSGASYNEQFF. The CDR3, as DNA: TGTGCCAGCAGAGGGTCGGGGGCTTCCTACAATGAGCAGTTCTTC. The chain links TRBV7-2 to TRBJ2-1, with D perhaps TRBD1 or TRBD2 (6 bases each). The germline V and J ends were trimmed by 6 bases and 1 base, with 13 bases remaining between them. The germline gives CDR1 SGHTA, CDR2 FQGNSA. The CDR3 has 15 residues.

This clone has only a few counts. V usage is TRBV5-5 and J usage is TRBJ2-4, with TRBD2 matching 10 bases. With 2 bases clipped from V and 0 bases from J, the junction kept 8 bases outside the gene matches. The germline gives CDR1 SGHKS, CDR2 YYEKEE (reference sequence). The CDR3 length is 18 residues. CDR3 sequence (DNA): TGTGCCAGCAGCTTATCAGCGGGAGGGCTACTAGCCAAAAACATTCAGTACTTC. Protein: CASSLSAGGLLAKNIQYF.

This clone was detected once. The chain joins TRBV3-1 (or the pseudogene TRBV3-2) to TRBJ1-2; D not resolved. V was pared by 4 bases and J by 8 bases, with 11 bases between. The germline CDR1 and CDR2 sequences are LGHDT and YNNKEL (reference sequence). This CDR3 is built from 12 residues. The CDR3 region is CASSRLEGGYTF. The CDR3 DNA follows: TGTGCCAGCAGCCGGCTGGAGGGAGGCTACACCTTC.

The chain uses TRBV7-9 and TRBJ1-1; maybe TRBD1 (6 bases). The ends were cut back, 5 bases at V and 2 bases at J, with 9 bases in the middle. Germline CDR1 is SEHNR and CDR2 is FQNEAQ (reference sequence). CDR3 length: 13 residues. The CDR3 DNA sequence: TGTGCCAGCAGCAAACAGGGTAACACTGAAGCTTTCTTT. Its translation is CASSKQGNTEAFF.

The chain carries TRBV7-9 and TRBJ2-7; unclear D gene. V was shortened by 5 bases and J by 3 bases, with 8 bases between the two germline ends. Germline V gene lookup returns CDR1 SEHNR and CDR2 FQNEAQ (reference sequence). The CDR3 is made up of 12 amino acids. The CDR3 sequence is CASSAVGYEQYF. CDR3 nucleotides: TGTGCCAGCAGCGCCGTGGGCTACGAGCAGTACTTC.

Within the sample, this clone is medium-sized. The chain joins TRBV5-1 to TRBJ2-3; TRBD2 is a possible D gene (6 bases). Trimming pared 4 bases from V and 0 bases from J, leaving 15 bases between. Germline CDR1 and CDR2: SGHRS and YFSETQ. There are 16 residues in the CDR3. The CDR3 DNA is TGCGCCAGCAGCCCCTATGCTAGCGCTAGCACAGATACGCAGTATTTT. Protein: CASSPYASASTDTQYF.

The rearrangement uses TRBV2 and TRBJ1-1; 8 bases are a match to TRBD1. The CDR3 spans 14 residues. The germline V gene has CDR1 SNHLY and CDR2 FYNNEI. The V and J ends lost 7 bases and 4 bases, in that order; junction bases with no gene match: 8. The CDR3, as DNA: TGTGCCAGCAATTTCGGACAGGGCCGCACTGAAGCTTTCTTT. As protein: CASNFGQGRTEAFF. The whole variable domain, remainder taken from reference TRBV2 and TRBJ1-1, is EPEVTQTPSHQVTQMGQEVILRCVPISNHLYFYWYRQILGQKVEFLVSFYNNEISEKSEIFDDQFSVERPDGSNFTLKIRSTKLEDSAMYFCASNFGQGRTEAFFGQGTRLTVV.

The chain recombines TRBV6-5 with TRBJ1-1, with a weak D call TRBD1 (6 bases). Germline V gene data show CDR1 as MNHEY and CDR2 as SVGAGI. The CDR3 has 14 amino acids. V shed 7 bases and J shed 4 bases, with 16 bases lying between them. The CDR3, as DNA: TGTGCCAGCAAGTCGGGGGCGCGGAGCACTGAAGCTTTCTTT. It codes for CASKSGARSTEAFF.

The V gene is TRBV3-1 (or the pseudogene TRBV3-2), the J gene TRBJ1-2, with 8 bases matching TRBD1. Germline V lookup: CDR1 LGHDT, CDR2 YNNKEL (reference sequence). Trimming at V came to 4 bases and at J to 7 bases, leaving 11 bases not matched to a gene. This CDR3 region has 15 residues. In nucleotides, the CDR3 is TGTGCCAGCAGCCCGTCGGACAGGGAATCCAGTGGCTACACCTTC. This encodes CASSPSDRESSGYTF.

V is TRBV10-3 and J is TRBJ2-3; 8 bases agree with TRBD1. Unmatched junction bases numbered 5, after V lost 4 bases and J lost 2 bases. The germline V gene has CDR1 ENHRY and CDR2 SYGVKD. This CDR3 comprises 15 residues. DNA for the CDR3: TGTGCCATCAGTGCAAGGACAGGGACCACAGATACGCAGTATTTT. Protein: CAISARTGTTDTQYF.